This T cell receptor (beta chain) was recorded in a study of blood T cell repertoires in COVID-19. Looking at the study overall: Sites across the United States, Italy and Spain contributed samples from acute and convalescent COVID-19. The analysed material was cDNA or gDNA that came from T cells, B-cell-depleted T cells, or PBMCs.

Methods used by the authors: Researchers report that nucleated cell counts were estimated from reference gene primer amplification. Only in-frame clones appear in the TCRdb table, and some are missing; sequencing was by immunoSEQ multiplex PCR. The V and J calls and the clone size are those of that table, but D and trimming were determined from the DNA. Among some 370,000 clones listed, 90% were seen once. CDR1 is SGHRS, CDR2 YFSETQ, per germline. The CDR3 consists of 18 residues. The V gene end was trimmed by 1 base and the J gene end by 4 bases; junction bases not matched to a gene: 11. The chain has TRBV5-1 and TRBJ2-2; 9 nucleotides align to TRBD2. Material: peripheral blood. The TCR sequence derives from a man between 18 and 35 years old with active or convalescent COVID-19. As DNA, the CDR3 is TGCGCCAGCAGCTTGATCCCCGCGGGAGGGACGAGCACCGGGGAGCTGTTTTTT. It encodes CASSLIPAGGTSTGELFF.